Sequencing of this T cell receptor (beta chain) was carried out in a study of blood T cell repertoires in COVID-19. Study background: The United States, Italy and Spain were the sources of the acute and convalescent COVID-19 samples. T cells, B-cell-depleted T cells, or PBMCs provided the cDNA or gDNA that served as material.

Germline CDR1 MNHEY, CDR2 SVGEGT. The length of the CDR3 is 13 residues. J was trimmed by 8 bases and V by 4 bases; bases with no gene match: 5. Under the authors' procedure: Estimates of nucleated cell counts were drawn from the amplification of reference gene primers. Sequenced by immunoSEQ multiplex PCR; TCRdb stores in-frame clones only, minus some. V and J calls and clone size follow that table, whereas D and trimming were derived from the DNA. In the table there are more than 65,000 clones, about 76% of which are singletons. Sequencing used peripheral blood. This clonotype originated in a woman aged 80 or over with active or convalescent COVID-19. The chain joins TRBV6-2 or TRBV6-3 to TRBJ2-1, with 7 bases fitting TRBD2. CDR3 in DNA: TGTGCCAGCAGTTGGACTAGTTTCGATGAGCAGTTCTTC. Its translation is CASSWTSFDEQFF.